In this sample, the clone carrying this T cell receptor beta chain turned up once. Its antigen is currently unknown. Sequencing was performed with immunoSEQ multiplex PCR; in TCRdb, only in-frame clones are kept and a portion is missing. The sample lists tens of thousands of clones, around 87% occurring once. This specimen comes from a study of OX40 agonist ivuxolimab in advanced cancers. Whole-study results and caveats: Both CD4+ and CD8+ T cell populations in blood had undergone clonal expansion by week 6 at 0.1 to 3.0 mg/kg.

CDR3 size: 12 residues. V gave up 6 bases and J gave up 9 bases, with 12 bases separating them. CDR1 is SNHLY and CDR2 is FYNNEI in the germline V gene. Sampling of blood occurred at baseline, cycle 4 day 1, and cycle 7 day 1. This sample comprised CD4+ or CD8+ T cells sorted from blood, obtained in a trial of the OX40 agonist ivuxolimab. The TCR comes from an adult with an advanced solid tumor such as melanoma, head and neck, liver or kidney cancer. This chain links TRBV2 with TRBJ2-1; no clear D. In nucleotides, the CDR3 is TGTGCCAGCAGCCCCGCCCAGGTTGAGCAGTTCTTC. Amino acid sequence: CASSPAQVEQFF.